Listed below are T cell receptor beta chains from one sample, sequenced in a study of blood T cell repertoires in COVID-19. Method: immunoSEQ multiplex PCR; TCRdb's copy keeps in-frame clones and lacks some. The sample has fewer than 450,000 clones, about 88% seen once. Sequencing used PBMCs or T cells enriched from blood (not recorded which). The origin of the receptors is a woman younger than 35 who had recovered from COVID-19. The CDR3 runs from the conserved cysteine through the conserved F or W. The D gene is left open where the match is weak. Clone size is given for some rows only: seen once, a few or many times, or a class if the clone is expanded.

>.|.|TRBJ1-1|TRBV7-9
TGTGCCAGCAGCTTAGTGAGGAAAGGTCGCACTGAAGCTTTCTTT
CASSLVRKGRTEAFF
>.|.|TRBJ1-1|TRBV3-1/TRBV3-2
TGTGCCAGCAGCCAAGACAGCGCCATAGAAGCTTTCTTT
CASSQDSAIEAFF
>.|TRBD1|TRBJ1-4|TRBV10-1
TGCGCCAGCAAGGGACGGAGGGGGCCTGCAACTAATGAAAAACTGTTTTTT
CASKGRRGPATNEKLFF
>few|TRBD1|TRBJ1-1|TRBV3-1/TRBV3-2
TGTGCCAGCAGCCAGTCGGGGACAGATACTGAAGCTTTCTTT
CASSQSGTDTEAFF
>.|TRBD1|TRBJ2-5|TRBV18
TGTGCCAGCTCACCAACGTCCCAACAGGGGCAGACCCAGTACTTC
CASSPTSQQGQTQYF
>.|.|TRBJ1-1|TRBV5-1
TGCGCCAGCAGCCCAGTCGAGGGCGCTGAAGCTTTCTTT
CASSPVEGAEAFF
>.|.|TRBJ1-4|TRBV7-9
TGTGCCAGCAGCTCCCTGACAGCCTCCGCGGCTAATGAAAAACTGTTTTTT
CASSSLTASAANEKLFF
>.|.|TRBJ2-7|TRBV6-1
TGTGCCAGCAGTGAACTAAACAGGCGCTACGAGCAGTACTTC
CASSELNRRYEQYF
>.|.|TRBJ2-7|TRBV4-3
TGCGCCAGCAGCCAAGTTGGGGCCTTAGTCCACGAGCAGTACTTC
CASSQVGALVHEQYF
>.|TRBD2|TRBJ2-5|TRBV4-2
TGTGCCAGCAGCCAAGATGCGGGGGGCCCTCCTAAGACCCAGTACTTC
CASSQDAGGPPKTQYF
>.|TRBD1|TRBJ1-6|TRBV5-6
TGTGCCAGCAGCTTGGTCAGGGGGCACAATTCACCCCTCCACTTT
CASSLVRGHNSPLHF
>once|TRBD1|TRBJ1-1|TRBV5-1
TGCGCCAGCAGCATGCCTCGACAGGGGATCAACACTGAAGCTTTCTTT
CASSMPRQGINTEAFF
>.|TRBD1|TRBJ1-4|TRBV27
TGTGCCAGCAGTACTACACACAGGGGATATAATGAAAAACTGTTTTTT
CASSTTHRGYNEKLFF
>.|.|TRBJ1-6|TRBV3-1/TRBV3-2
TGTGCCAGCACGCCAGGGAATAATTCACCCCTCCACTTT
CASTPGNNSPLHF
>.|TRBD1|TRBJ2-1|TRBV27
TGTGCCAGCAGTTTATATCGGACAGGGGGCAATGAGCAGTTCTTC
CASSLYRTGGNEQFF
>.|.|TRBJ2-7|TRBV5-5
TGTGCCAGCAGCTTGGTACACGGGGGATACGAGCAGTACTTC
CASSLVHGGYEQYF
>.|TRBD2|TRBJ2-3|TRBV7-3
TGTGCCAGCAGCTTAAGGGGATTTAGCGGGGGGGCCCCAGATACGCAGTATTTT
CASSLRGFSGGAPDTQYF
>.|TRBD1|TRBJ1-6|TRBV19
TGTGCCAGTAGTATAGAGGGACAGGGTCGGTCACCCCTCCACTTT
CASSIEGQGRSPLHF
>.|.|TRBJ2-5|TRBV10-3
TGTGCCATCAGTGCCACCAGGACAGAGCAAGAGACCCAGTACTTC
CAISATRTEQETQYF
>.|.|TRBJ1-1|TRBV14
TGTGCCAGCAGCCTACTTACCGGGTACACTGAAGCTTTCTTT
CASSLLTGYTEAFF
>.|.|TRBJ2-5|TRBV5-1
TGCGCCAGCAGCTTGGGCCCGTCCTCAGCGGAGACCCAGTACTTC
CASSLGPSSAETQYF
>.|TRBD1|TRBJ1-1|TRBV6-4
TGTGCCAGCAGTACTGGACAGGGGGGCACTGAAGCTTTCTTT
CASSTGQGGTEAFF
>.|TRBD2|TRBJ2-3|TRBV28
TGTGCCAGCAGGGGGAGACACCCAAAAGCGGGGATGGGGCAGTATTTT
CASRGRHPKAGMGQYF
>.|.|TRBJ1-1|TRBV21-1
TGTGCCAGCAGCAAAGGGCCCTCGGCCTCGGGGAACACTGAAGCTTTCTTT
CASSKGPSASGNTEAFF
>.|.|TRBJ1-2|TRBV11-3
TGTGCCAGCAGCTTAGGTGTTCTCTTC
CASSLGVLF
>.|.|TRBJ1-6|TRBV3-1/TRBV3-2
TGTGCCAGCAGCCAAGAGGGGGCTAGGGGTAGTTCACCCCTCCACTTT
CASSQEGARGSSPLHF
>.|.|TRBJ1-6|TRBV7-9
TGTGCCAGCGGCGGGGACGGCTCCTATAATTCACCCCTCCACTTT
CASGGDGSYNSPLHF